This paragraph reports one TCR beta chain. Its antigen is not identified. This entry comes from a study of shared clonotypes between healthy human individuals. The overall study: CD4 naive cells filled three plates per donor, CD4 memory three, CD8 naive two and CD8 memory one. Study results and caveats: All-four-donor shared clonotypes had higher generation probabilities than non-shared clonotypes did. Between a handful of donors, naive CD4 clonotypes were shared at a level of approximately 5%.

Germline CDR1 and CDR2: MRHNA and SNTAGT. The CDR3 covers 17 residues. V was shortened by 8 bases and J by 1 base, with 21 bases between the two germline ends. Several immunoSEQ plates held equal portions of the genomic DNA taken from each subset. This table comes from immunoSEQ multiplex PCR, and its TCRdb copy is limited to in-frame clones, with some not included. Of some 1,600,000 clones listed, 95% to 99% were seen once; the top ten hold 0.4% to 0.45%. Material: naive CD4+ T cells sorted from blood. As to subset: CD45RA+ positively selected. The chain links TRBV6-4 to TRBJ2-4; the D gene is possibly TRBD2 (6 bases). This receptor was taken from a man aged 30 to 39 in good health. The CDR3 sequence: CASPGPAGGDAKNIQYF. In nucleotides, the CDR3 is TGTGCCAGCCCCGGACCAGCGGGTGGAGACGCCAAAAACATTCAGTACTTC.